This is a list of T cell receptor beta chains from one sample in a study of regulatory T cells in long-lasting Graves disease. In TCRdb, the multiplex PCR reads were re-called with MiXCR into one record per CDR3 protein. Of around 450,000 distinct CDR3 sequences listed, 15% are singletons. These sequences were also reported in another study, on T cells in Graves' hyperthyroidism and ophthalmopathy.

This specimen was peripheral blood mononuclear cells (PBMCs), taken at new diagnosis, from a patient treated with antithyroid drugs. These receptors came from a woman between 25 and 40 years old with Graves disease. CDR3s include the opening cysteine and the closing phenylalanine or tryptophan. The order of the fields is D gene, clone size, V gene, J gene, CDR3 protein, CDR3 DNA. A D gene is named only where the DNA matches it firmly. Size is omitted from some rows. Given values are once, few, many or a class for expanded clones.

>-|many|TRBV28|TRBJ1-4
CASSPLGGEKLFF
TGTGCCAGCAGTCCTCTCGGAGGGGAAAAACTGTTTTTT
>-|many|TRBV6-1|TRBJ1-5
CASSSGTHFGRQPQHF
TGTGCCAGCTCCTCCGGGACTCACTTCGGTCGGCAGCCCCAGCATTTT
>TRBD2|many|TRBV7-8|TRBJ2-1
CASSLRGGSLDNEQFF
TGTGCCAGCAGCTTAAGGGGCGGGAGTCTGGACAATGAGCAGTTCTTC
>-|-|TRBV29-1|TRBJ1-1
CSVFIGEGGEAFF
TGCAGCGTTTTCATCGGGGAAGGGGGTGAAGCTTTCTTT
>TRBD1|many|TRBV6-5|TRBJ2-5
CASSYSSGTVKTQYF
TGTGCCAGCAGTTACTCATCCGGGACAGTGAAGACCCAGTACTTC
>TRBD2|few|TRBV6-1|TRBJ2-2
CASSEAAGVAGELFF
TGTGCCAGCAGTGAAGCGGCGGGAGTCGCCGGGGAGCTGTTTTTT
>TRBD1|-|TRBV20-1|TRBJ2-1
CSARPWDRGNEQFF
TGCAGTGCTAGACCCTGGGACAGGGGAAATGAGCAGTTCTTC
>TRBD1|-|TRBV5-1|TRBJ1-1
CASSLSPGQGGTEAFF
TGCGCCAGCAGCTTAAGTCCCGGACAGGGGGGCACTGAAGCTTTCTTT
>-|many|TRBV29-1|TRBJ1-1
CSARRFGQGTEAFF
TGCAGCGCCCGTAGGTTTGGGCAGGGCACTGAAGCTTTCTTT
>-|-|TRBV10-3|TRBJ2-7
CASSYSQLMSSYEQYF
TGTGCCAGCAGTTACTCGCAGCTGATGAGCTCCTACGAGCAGTACTTC
>-|many|TRBV25-1|TRBJ2-3
CATLEGSTDTQYF
TGTGCCACCCTGGAGGGATCCACAGATACGCAGTATTTT
>TRBD2|many|TRBV28|TRBJ2-3
CASTLLAGEGDTQYF
TGTGCCAGCACTCTATTAGCGGGAGAAGGAGATACGCAGTATTTT
>-|-|TRBV12-3/TRBV12-4|TRBJ2-7
CASSSRGFYEQYF
TGTGCCAGCAGTTCCAGGGGCTTCTACGAGCAGTACTTC
>-|many|TRBV11-3|TRBJ2-4
CASSLVNSQGGKNIQYF
TGTGCCAGCAGCTTAGTAAATTCACAGGGGGGGAAGAACATTCAGTACTTC
>TRBD2|many|TRBV7-3|TRBJ2-3
CASSRRLAGSDTQYF
TGTGCCAGCAGCCGACGACTAGCGGGATCAGATACGCAGTATTTT
>-|-|TRBV7-2|TRBJ1-2
CASSPEDPPRYGYTF
TGTGCCAGCAGCCCCGAAGATCCACCGCGTTATGGCTACACCTTC
>-|few|TRBV19|TRBJ1-5
CASSMSNGNQPQHF
TGTGCCAGTAGTATGAGCAACGGGAATCAGCCCCAGCATTTT
>-|-|TRBV27|TRBJ1-2
CASGPNGAGTYGYTF
TGTGCCAGCGGTCCCAACGGGGCTGGTACTTATGGCTACACCTTC
>-|-|TRBV12-3/TRBV12-4|TRBJ2-1
CASLSGRGGNNEQFF
TGTGCCAGTCTATCGGGCAGGGGAGGGAACAATGAGCAGTTCTTC
>-|many|TRBV20-1|TRBJ2-3
CSATKDTQYF
TGCAGTGCTACTAAAGATACGCAGTATTTT
>-|few|TRBV5-8|TRBJ2-1
CASSSRRVMSSYNEQFF
TGTGCCAGCAGCTCCCGACGAGTAATGAGCTCCTACAATGAGCAGTTCTTC
>-|many|TRBV5-1|TRBJ2-1
CASSWVPRGNEQFF
TGCGCCAGCAGCTGGGTGCCACGGGGCAATGAGCAGTTCTTC
>TRBD2|few|TRBV2|TRBJ2-2
CASRLLAGNTGELFF
TGTGCCAGCAGACTCCTAGCGGGGAACACCGGGGAGCTGTTTTTT
>TRBD1|many|TRBV30|TRBJ1-1
CAWIPRLRTGEAFF
TGTGCCTGGATTCCTAGACTTCGGACAGGTGAAGCTTTCTTT
>-|few|TRBV6-2/TRBV6-3|TRBJ2-7
CASSPPGISEQYF
TGTGCCAGCAGCCCACCAGGGATTTCCGAGCAGTACTTC
>TRBD1|few|TRBV25-1|TRBJ1-1
CASSEGQGWRAFF
TGTGCCAGCAGTGAGGGACAGGGATGGCGAGCTTTCTTT
>-|-|TRBV7-8|TRBJ2-7
CASSPNYLTGSEQYF
TGTGCCAGCAGCCCAAATTACCTAACTGGGAGCGAGCAGTACTTC
>TRBD1|many|TRBV30|TRBJ2-7
CAWTRQGINIEQYF
TGTGCCTGGACAAGACAGGGGATAAACATCGAGCAGTACTTC
>-|many|TRBV13|TRBJ2-5
CASSNGLQETQYF
TGTGCCAGCAGCAACGGACTTCAAGAGACCCAGTACTTC
>-|-|TRBV2|TRBJ2-5
CASTLVIETQYF
TGTGCCAGCACCCTAGTGATCGAGACCCAGTACTTC
>TRBD1|few|TRBV13|TRBJ2-2
CASSLGQGTVSTGELFF
TGTGCCAGCAGCTTGGGACAGGGGACTGTAAGCACCGGGGAGCTGTTTTTT
>TRBD2|many|TRBV7-9|TRBJ2-1
CASRGASGREGDEQFF
TGTGCCAGCCGGGGAGCTAGCGGGAGGGAAGGCGATGAGCAGTTCTTC
>TRBD2|many|TRBV27|TRBJ2-3
CASRAQAGRFKDTQYF
TGTGCCAGCAGGGCTCAAGCGGGAAGGTTCAAAGATACGCAGTATTTT
>TRBD2|many|TRBV2|TRBJ2-2
CASSEVGTKNTGELFF
TGTGCCAGCAGTGAAGTAGGGACTAAAAACACCGGGGAGCTGTTTTTT
>-|-|TRBV13|TRBJ1-4
CASSFRTEPNEKLFF
TGTGCCAGCAGCTTCAGGACAGAACCTAATGAAAAACTGTTTTTT
>TRBD2|many|TRBV28|TRBJ2-2
CASSGGRATTGELFF
TGTGCCAGCAGTGGCGGGAGGGCCACAACCGGGGAGCTGTTTTTT
>-|-|TRBV9|TRBJ1-1
CASSVATGLNTEAFF
TGTGCCAGCAGCGTAGCTACAGGGCTGAACACTGAAGCTTTCTTT
>TRBD1|-|TRBV4-1|TRBJ1-2
CASSRDPNRGTNYGYTF
TGCGCCAGCAGCCGAGACCCTAACAGGGGGACTAACTATGGCTACACCTTC
>TRBD2|-|TRBV12-3/TRBV12-4|TRBJ2-7
CASSLGTSGRREQYF
TGTGCCAGCAGCCTTGGGACTAGCGGGAGGAGAGAGCAGTACTTC
>-|many|TRBV28|TRBJ2-5
CATRDHQGETQYF
TGTGCCACCCGGGATCACCAGGGAGAGACCCAGTACTTC
>-|many|TRBV3-1|TRBJ1-3
CASSPPPREILSGNTIYF
TGTGCCAGCAGCCCCCCCCCGAGGGAGATCCTCTCTGGAAACACCATATATTTT
>-|many|TRBV6-1|TRBJ2-7
CASSLQAETVEQYF
TGTGCCAGCAGTCTACAGGCCGAGACTGTGGAGCAGTACTTC
>TRBD1|many|TRBV7-2|TRBJ1-1
CASSWDRVEAFF
TGTGCCAGCAGCTGGGACAGGGTTGAAGCTTTCTTT
>TRBD1|many|TRBV18|TRBJ2-1
CASSPGQGSPWNEQFF
TGTGCCAGCTCACCGGGACAGGGGAGCCCTTGGAATGAGCAGTTCTTC
>-|many|TRBV7-9|TRBJ1-1
CASSSGTANTEAFF
TGTGCCAGCAGCTCCGGGACGGCGAACACTGAAGCTTTCTTT
>TRBD2|many|TRBV20-1|TRBJ2-1
CSARDLSGGRGPYNEQFF
TGCAGTGCTAGAGATCTGAGTGGCGGGAGGGGACCATACAATGAGCAGTTCTTC
>-|few|TRBV4-1|TRBJ2-1
CASSQNLGMGHEQFF
TGCGCCAGCAGCCAAAACCTTGGGATGGGCCATGAGCAGTTCTTC
>-|many|TRBV9|TRBJ1-5
CASSIESNQPQHF
TGTGCCAGCTCGATAGAAAGCAATCAGCCCCAGCATTTT
>-|many|TRBV2|TRBJ2-7
CASIRGRVDEQYF
TGTGCCAGCATCCGAGGGAGAGTCGACGAGCAGTACTTC
>-|many|TRBV12-3/TRBV12-4|TRBJ1-1
CASSPEVVTWAFF
TGTGCCAGCAGTCCCGAAGTGGTTACGTGGGCTTTCTTT
>-|many|TRBV5-1|TRBJ2-1
CASSLFGSYNEQFF
TGCGCCAGCAGCTTGTTCGGGTCATACAATGAGCAGTTCTTC
>TRBD2|-|TRBV10-1|TRBJ2-3
CASSGARREVDTQYF
TGCGCCAGCAGTGGGGCCCGGCGGGAGGTAGATACGCAGTATTTT
>-|-|TRBV10-1|TRBJ2-1
CASSDREQGGSYNEQFF
TGCGCCAGCAGTGATCGGGAACAGGGAGGGTCCTACAATGAGCAGTTCTTC
>TRBD2|many|TRBV29-1|TRBJ2-1
CSVDRSGSSNEQFF
TGCAGCGTTGATCGGAGCGGGAGTAGCAATGAGCAGTTCTTC
>-|-|TRBV20-1|TRBJ1-4
CSAAEGNGEKLFF
TGCAGTGCCGCTGAGGGGAATGGCGAAAAACTGTTTTTT